The clone carrying this T cell receptor (beta chain) showed up just a few times. Its target is not known. With 60 Vbeta and 13 Jbeta primers, the PCR was carried out. Sequencing used immunoSEQ multiplex PCR; TCRdb keeps in-frame clones, though not all of them. Of about 36,000 clones listed, approximately 70% are singletons. This specimen belongs to a study of cytomegalovirus exposure and HLA in healthy donors. Findings and limits, study-wide: Cytomegalovirus status was reportedly diagnosed by the classifier with high specificity and sensitivity. Later analysis associated a missense DCLRE1C variant with TCR beta V- and J-gene trimming. The authors listed 164 TCR beta chains as cytomegalovirus-associated.

This CDR3 comprises 14 residues. Trimming took off 2 bases at V and 8 bases at J, with 13 bases between the two ends. Germline lookup yields CDR1 MNHEY and CDR2 SVGAGI. The sample comprised PBMCs. J is TRBJ2-1 and V is TRBV6-5; no firm D call. This TCR derives from a man in his thirties or forties in good health and CMV-seronegative. Here the CDR3 reads CASSYKEFAYEQFF. The CDR3, as DNA: TGTGCCAGCAGTTACAAGGAGTTCGCCTATGAGCAGTTCTTC.